This is a list of T cell receptor beta chains from one sample in a study of regulatory T cells in long-lasting Graves disease. A single record per CDR3 protein comes from TCRdb applying MiXCR to the multiplex PCR reads. In the table there are some 450,000 distinct CDR3 sequences, less than 25% of which are singletons. Source: peripheral blood mononuclear cells (PBMCs), taken when the disease was refractory, from a patient treated with antithyroid drugs. The receptors were gathered from a female donor with Graves disease. The CDR3 runs from the conserved cysteine through the conserved F or W. A D gene is named only where the DNA matches it firmly. Clone size is shown for a subset of rows, as once, few, many or a class of expanded clone.

j_gene | d_gene | abundance | v_gene | CDR3nt | CDR3aa
TRBJ1-2 | - | many | TRBV7-9 | TGTGCCAGCAGTGACGCACCAGGGATAGGTGGCTACACCTTC | CASSDAPGIGGYTF
TRBJ2-7 | TRBD1 | few | TRBV11-2 | TGTGCCAGCAGCTTAGATGGGACAGGGGCCCAATCCTACGAGCAGTGCTTC | CASSLDGTGAQSYEQCF
TRBJ1-5 | - | many | TRBV3-1 | TGTGCCAGCAGCCCGGGGGTGAGCAATCAGCCCCAGCATTTT | CASSPGVSNQPQHF
TRBJ1-1 | - | few | TRBV11-2 | TGTGCCAGCAGCTCGGGGGGGCACGTGAACACTGAAGCTTTCTTT | CASSSGGHVNTEAFF
TRBJ2-6 | - | few | TRBV9 | TGTGCCAGCACCCTAGGGGGGGCGCATGGGGCCAACGTCCTGACTTTC | CASTLGGAHGANVLTF
TRBJ2-2 | - | - | TRBV2 | TGTGCCAGCAGTGGACCCCGGGGGTACTCGAACACCGGGGAGCTGTTTTTT | CASSGPRGYSNTGELFF
TRBJ2-7 | - | many | TRBV7-2 | TGTGCCAGCAGCAAGCAGGGATACGAGCAGTACTTC | CASSKQGYEQYF
TRBJ1-2 | - | - | TRBV19 | TGTGCCAGTAGATCAGCACCGGGACAAACCAACTATGGCTACACCTTC | CASRSAPGQTNYGYTF
TRBJ2-7 | - | few | TRBV30 | TGTGCCTGGGCCAAGGTATCCGTAGCCTACGAGCAGTACTTC | CAWAKVSVAYEQYF
TRBJ2-5 | TRBD2 | many | TRBV28 | TGTGCCAGCAGTTTAGGAGCGGGAGCCCAAGAGACCCAGTACTTC | CASSLGAGAQETQYF
TRBJ2-5 | - | - | TRBV6-5 | TGTGCCAGCAGTTTCCTCTGGGCAGGCGAGGAGACCCAGTACTTC | CASSFLWAGEETQYF
TRBJ1-2 | - | - | TRBV27 | TGTGCCGGCAGGTTAAGAGGAGGAGGGGTTGGCTACACCTTC | CAGRLRGGGVGYTF
TRBJ1-2 | TRBD1 | - | TRBV10-3 | TGTGCCATCAGTCCAGGGGGTAACTATGGCTACACCTTC | CAISPGGNYGYTF
TRBJ1-1 | - | many | TRBV29-1 | TGCAGCGTTGAAGATCGCAGGGTGTTAATCACTGAAGCTTTCTTT | CSVEDRRVLITEAFF
TRBJ2-7 | TRBD2 | - | TRBV5-1 | TGCGCCAGCAGCTTGGAAGGACTAGCGGGATTTGTAACGCAGTACTTC | CASSLEGLAGFVTQYF
TRBJ1-1 | - | - | TRBV30 | TGTGCCTGGATTCGACAGCCCGAAGCTTTCTTT | CAWIRQPEAFF
TRBJ1-2 | - | many | TRBV28 | TGTGCCAGCAGTCCCAGCGGGAACTATGGCTACACCTTC | CASSPSGNYGYTF
TRBJ1-1 | TRBD1 | many | TRBV5-1 | TGCGCCAGCAGCTTGGGCCGGGGACAGGGGTGGGCTGAAGCTTTCTTT | CASSLGRGQGWAEAFF
TRBJ1-6 | - | - | TRBV5-1 | TGCGCCAGCAGCGCACTCCAGGGGCCTGAAAATTCACCCCTCCACTTT | CASSALQGPENSPLHF
TRBJ2-7 | - | - | TRBV20-1 | TGCAGTGCTCCGAACCCGACAGGTACCTACGAGCAGTACTTC | CSAPNPTGTYEQYF
TRBJ2-3 | - | - | TRBV6-5 | TGTGCCAGCAGTTTACCAACAGATACGCAGTATTTT | CASSLPTDTQYF
TRBJ2-5 | TRBD2 | many | TRBV2 | TGTGCCAGCACCCACGATGGGGGACTAACCCAAGAGACCCAGTACTTC | CASTHDGGLTQETQYF
TRBJ1-1 | TRBD1 | - | TRBV18 | TGTGCCAGCTCACAAATCAGGGGGGGCTACACTGAAGCTTTCTTT | CASSQIRGGYTEAFF
TRBJ1-1 | - | many | TRBV7-2 | TGTGCCAGCAGCTTGGGGCCACCTGAAGCTTTCTTT | CASSLGPPEAFF
TRBJ1-5 | - | - | TRBV6-4 | TGTGCCAGCAGTGACAGGGAGGAGAGAAATCAGCCCCAGCATTTT | CASSDREERNQPQHF
TRBJ2-7 | - | - | TRBV7-9 | TGTGCCAGCAGCAGACCGGGACTTTCCTACGAGCAGTACTTC | CASSRPGLSYEQYF
TRBJ1-1 | - | many | TRBV2 | TGTGCCAGCATTGGGCTAGGTGGGGGCTGGACTGAAGCTTTCTTT | CASIGLGGGWTEAFF
TRBJ2-7 | TRBD2 | - | TRBV20-1 | TGCAGTGCGGTGGGGCTAGCGGGAGGGTTTGAGCAGTACTTC | CSAVGLAGGFEQYF
TRBJ2-2 | - | - | TRBV10-3 | TGTGCCATCAGCAATGGACAGATAGGCACCGGGGAGCTGTTTTTT | CAISNGQIGTGELFF
TRBJ1-6 | - | many | TRBV11-2 | TGTGCCAGCAGCTCCACCCCCCCCGACAATTCACCCCTCCACTTT | CASSSTPPDNSPLHF
TRBJ1-2 | TRBD1 | - | TRBV10-3 | TGTGCCATCAGTGAGAAGAGGGGGCGCGACTATGGCTACACCTTC | CAISEKRGRDYGYTF
TRBJ2-1 | - | few | TRBV20-1 | TGCAGTGCTAGGGCGCCCATCTACAATGAGCAGTTCTTC | CSARAPIYNEQFF
TRBJ1-2 | TRBD1 | few | TRBV6-2/TRBV6-3 | TGTGCCAGCAGTTACTCCGGGACAGGACGCTATGGCTACACCTTC | CASSYSGTGRYGYTF
TRBJ1-5 | - | - | TRBV19 | TGTGCCAGTAGTATAGGTGCAGGCAATCAGCCCCAGCATTTT | CASSIGAGNQPQHF
TRBJ2-7 | TRBD2 | - | TRBV7-3 | TGTGCCAGCAGCTTAACGGTTGGGACTAGCGGGATAGACTACGAGCAGTACTTC | CASSLTVGTSGIDYEQYF
TRBJ2-7 | - | few | TRBV7-9 | TGTGCCAGCAGCACTAGCTCGGCATACGAGCAGTACTTC | CASSTSSAYEQYF
TRBJ1-6 | TRBD1 | few | TRBV5-5 | TGTGCCAGCAGCCACCGACAGGGTGGAAATTCACCCCTCCACTTT | CASSHRQGGNSPLHF
TRBJ2-7 | - | - | TRBV19 | TGTGCCAGTTCGGCGGGCGACGAGCAGTACTTC | CASSAGDEQYF
TRBJ1-5 | TRBD1 | - | TRBV5-1 | TGCGCCAGCAGCGAAACGGGACAGGGGACGCTCCAGCCCCAGCATTTT | CASSETGQGTLQPQHF
TRBJ1-2 | TRBD1 | many | TRBV7-2 | TGTGCCAGCAGCAACAGGGGAAGCTATGGCTACACCTTC | CASSNRGSYGYTF
TRBJ1-1 | TRBD1 | few | TRBV6-5 | TGTGCCAGCAGTTATATTTTGGGACAGATCTCTGAAGCTTTCTTT | CASSYILGQISEAFF
TRBJ1-1 | - | - | TRBV11-3 | TGTGCCAGCAGCTTAGGGCGACGGGGGGAGAACACTGAAGCTTTCTTT | CASSLGRRGENTEAFF
TRBJ2-3 | TRBD1 | few | TRBV7-9 | TGTGCCAGCAGTACAGGGGGCTATAGCACAGATACGCAGTATTTT | CASSTGGYSTDTQYF
TRBJ1-1 | - | few | TRBV25-1 | TGTGCCAGCAGTGATCGACGCACTGAAGCTTTCTTT | CASSDRRTEAFF
TRBJ1-4 | - | few | TRBV27 | TGTGCCAGCAGTCGGACGGACAATTATGGAGGACCTGAAAAACTGTTTTTT | CASSRTDNYGGPEKLFF
TRBJ2-7 | - | few | TRBV7-9 | TGTGCCAGCAGCTCCGAGAGAAGACCCAACTACGAGCAGTACTTC | CASSSERRPNYEQYF
TRBJ2-5 | - | many | TRBV2 | TGTGCCAGCAGTGAAGCTAGAGGACAACAAGAGACCCAGTACTTC | CASSEARGQQETQYF
TRBJ1-2 | - | many | TRBV6-2/TRBV6-3 | TGTGCCAGCAAAGTCACAGGGTACGATGGCTACACCTTC | CASKVTGYDGYTF
TRBJ2-6 | TRBD1 | many | TRBV28 | TGTGCCAGCATACGGACAGGGACCGGGGCCAACGTCCTGACTTTC | CASIRTGTGANVLTF
TRBJ1-2 | - | - | TRBV6-1 | TGTGCCAGCAGTGAACTCAACTATGGCTACACCTTC | CASSELNYGYTF
TRBJ2-5 | TRBD2 | few | TRBV4-1 | TGCGCCAGCAGCCAGACTAGCGGGGCCCGGGAGACCCAGTACTTC | CASSQTSGARETQYF
TRBJ1-5 | - | - | TRBV7-9 | TGTGCCAGCAGCTCGGCGGGGGGCAGCCAGCCCCAGCATTTT | CASSSAGGSQPQHF
TRBJ2-7 | TRBD1 | - | TRBV2 | TGTGCCAGCAGTGAACTGGGACAGGTTAGTTCCTACGAGCAGTACTTC | CASSELGQVSSYEQYF
TRBJ2-2 | - | few | TRBV7-3 | TGTGCCAGCAGAAAAACGGGACATTCTGGCGGGGAGCTGTTTTTT | CASRKTGHSGGELFF
TRBJ2-3 | - | - | TRBV29-1 | TGCAGCGGCTGGGGACAACCCTCCGTTAACCCCAACCCAGATACGCAGTATTTT | CSGWGQPSVNPNPDTQYF
TRBJ2-5 | TRBD1 | many | TRBV18 | TGTGCCAGCAGCCCGGGGACAGCTCAAGAGACCCAGTACTTC | CASSPGTAQETQYF
TRBJ2-7 | - | many | TRBV29-1 | TGCAGCGTGAAAGGGCTTTATGCCTACGAGCAGTACTTC | CSVKGLYAYEQYF